These T cell receptor beta chains were read from a single sample in a study of early T cells in non-severe SARS-CoV-2 infection. TCRdb passed the 5' RACE reads through MiXCR, listing each CDR3 protein once. The sample has about 83,000 distinct CDR3 sequences, under 11% seen once; the top ten hold approximately 8%. Sequencing used whole blood, obtained at baseline. Receptors were obtained from an adult who was a healthcare worker with PCR-confirmed SARS-CoV-2 infection or an uninfected control (not recorded which). The CDR3 runs from the conserved cysteine through the conserved F or W. The D gene is left open where the match is weak. The size of a clone is reported for some rows only, either as once, few or many, or as a class for expanded clones.

J: TRBJ2-7
D: .
V: TRBV7-7
size: .
DNA: TGTGCCAGCGACCAGACTGATGCCTACGAGCAGTACTTC
CDR3: CASDQTDAYEQYF

J: TRBJ1-5
D: .
V: TRBV20-1
size: few
DNA: TGCAGTGCTAGTGGTGGGTTTCATCAGCCCCAGCATTTT
CDR3: CSASGGFHQPQHF

J: TRBJ2-1
D: .
V: TRBV2
size: few
DNA: TGTGCCAGCAGTGCCCTGGCGAATGAGCAGTTCTTC
CDR3: CASSALANEQFF

J: TRBJ2-3
D: TRBD2
V: TRBV14
size: .
DNA: TGTGCCAGCAGCCAAGGGAGAATAGCGGGAGATCGGGATACGCAGTATTTT
CDR3: CASSQGRIAGDRDTQYF

J: TRBJ2-7
D: TRBD2
V: TRBV5-1
size: few
DNA: TGCGCCAGCAGCCAAGGACTAGCGGCCGCGCGTTTCTCCTACGAGCAGTACTTC
CDR3: CASSQGLAAARFSYEQYF

J: TRBJ1-1
D: .
V: TRBV9
size: few
DNA: TGTGCCAGCAGCGTATCGCCAATAGGGACTGAAGCTTTCTTT
CDR3: CASSVSPIGTEAFF

J: TRBJ2-2
D: .
V: TRBV19
size: few
DNA: TGTGCCAGTAGTTGGGGGCCGAACACCGGGGAGCTGTTTTTT
CDR3: CASSWGPNTGELFF

J: TRBJ2-2
D: TRBD2
V: TRBV6-1
size: .
DNA: TGTGCCAGCAGACTAGCGGAGAACACCGGGGAGCTGTTTTTT
CDR3: CASRLAENTGELFF

J: TRBJ2-1
D: .
V: TRBV7-9
size: .
DNA: TGTGCCAGCAGCGCCCGGGGAGCGGGCTTTATCAATGAGCAGTTCTTC
CDR3: CASSARGAGFINEQFF

J: TRBJ2-1
D: TRBD2
V: TRBV9
size: few
DNA: TGTGCCAGCAGCGTGGACCTCCGGACTAGCGGGAGGATCCACAATGAGCAGTTCTTC
CDR3: CASSVDLRTSGRIHNEQFF

J: TRBJ2-7
D: .
V: TRBV9
size: many
DNA: TGTGCCAGCAGCGTAGGGCAGGGGACATCCTACGAGCAGTACTTC
CDR3: CASSVGQGTSYEQYF

J: TRBJ2-3
D: TRBD2
V: TRBV27
size: .
DNA: TGTGCCAGCAGTTTTTTACGGACTAGCGGCACAGATACGCAGTATTTT
CDR3: CASSFLRTSGTDTQYF

J: TRBJ2-1
D: TRBD2
V: TRBV6-1
size: .
DNA: TGTGCCAGCATCCTACTAGCGGGAGGGACGAATGAGCAGTTCTTC
CDR3: CASILLAGGTNEQFF

J: TRBJ1-6
D: .
V: TRBV7-9
size: few
DNA: TGTGCCAGCAGCACGCTCAGGGATTCACCCCTCCACTTT
CDR3: CASSTLRDSPLHF

J: TRBJ2-7
D: .
V: TRBV2
size: many
DNA: TGTGCCAGCAGGGCGGTTGCGGGATATCTGGGGGAGCAGTACTTC
CDR3: CASRAVAGYLGEQYF

J: TRBJ2-2
D: TRBD2
V: TRBV19
size: .
DNA: TGTGCCAGTAGTATGAGGACGGGAGGGCTTTCCGGGGAGCTGTTTTTT
CDR3: CASSMRTGGLSGELFF

J: TRBJ2-6
D: .
V: TRBV7-9
size: .
DNA: TGTGCCAGCAGCTCTTTCCCTGAATCTGGGGCCAACGTCCTGACTTTC
CDR3: CASSSFPESGANVLTF

J: TRBJ2-7
D: .
V: TRBV7-2
size: .
DNA: TGTGCCAGCAGCTTAACAAGAGACTACGAGCAGTACTTC
CDR3: CASSLTRDYEQYF

J: TRBJ2-2
D: TRBD1
V: TRBV6-2/TRBV6-3
size: .
DNA: TGTGCCAGCAGTTACGCGACAGGGGGCGCGAACACCGGGGAGCTGTTTTTT
CDR3: CASSYATGGANTGELFF

J: TRBJ2-1
D: TRBD1
V: TRBV7-6
size: .
DNA: TGTGCCAGCAGCTTATACGATTCCGGGACAGGGGACGTAAATGAGCAGTTCTTC
CDR3: CASSLYDSGTGDVNEQFF

J: TRBJ2-5
D: TRBD2
V: TRBV2
size: .
DNA: TGTGCCAGCAGTGGACTAGCGGAAGGATCAGAGACCCAGTACTTC
CDR3: CASSGLAEGSETQYF

J: TRBJ1-5
D: TRBD1
V: TRBV7-2
size: many
DNA: TGTGCCAGCAGCTTACGACAGGGGAATCAGCCCCAGCATTTT
CDR3: CASSLRQGNQPQHF

J: TRBJ2-3
D: TRBD2
V: TRBV7-9
size: .
DNA: TGTGCCAGCAGTCCGGGACTAGACCCCGATACGCAGTATTTT
CDR3: CASSPGLDPDTQYF

J: TRBJ2-7
D: .
V: TRBV5-1
size: few
DNA: TGCGCCAGCAGCTTGTTCCCGGGACAATCCTACGAGCAGTACTTC
CDR3: CASSLFPGQSYEQYF

J: TRBJ2-6
D: TRBD1
V: TRBV6-5
size: few
DNA: TGTGCCAGCAGCCCCCATACTCCGGGACAGGGATTAAGTACTGGGGCCAACGTCCTGACTTTC
CDR3: CASSPHTPGQGLSTGANVLTF

J: TRBJ1-6
D: .
V: TRBV7-3
size: .
DNA: TGTGCCAGCAGCCTAGGGACGGCCAATTCACCCCTCCACTTT
CDR3: CASSLGTANSPLHF

J: TRBJ2-7
D: TRBD1
V: TRBV7-9
size: .
DNA: TGTGCCAGCAGCTCCTGGACAGGGTACGAGCAGTACTTC
CDR3: CASSSWTGYEQYF

J: TRBJ2-7
D: TRBD1
V: TRBV9
size: many
DNA: TGTGCCAGCAGCCCAAGGGACAGGGGCATAGGATCCTACGAGCAGTACTTC
CDR3: CASSPRDRGIGSYEQYF

J: TRBJ2-1
D: .
V: TRBV9
size: few
DNA: TGTGCCAGCAGCCCATTGGGGCGCAATGAGCAGTTCTTC
CDR3: CASSPLGRNEQFF

J: TRBJ1-1
D: .
V: TRBV7-6
size: few
DNA: TGTGCCAGCAGCTCGGGAGTCCGAAGAACAGGGAAGAACACTGAAGCTTTCTTT
CDR3: CASSSGVRRTGKNTEAFF

J: TRBJ2-1
D: .
V: TRBV3-1
size: .
DNA: TGTGCCAGCAGCCAGCGGGAAGAGCAGTTCTTC
CDR3: CASSQREEQFF

J: TRBJ1-5
D: TRBD1
V: TRBV28
size: many
DNA: TGTGCCAGCAGTTTATCTGGGACAGGTGGTAGCAATCAGCCCCAGCATTTT
CDR3: CASSLSGTGGSNQPQHF

J: TRBJ2-2
D: .
V: TRBV10-3
size: few
DNA: TGTGCCATCAGAAGAACCGGGGAGCTGTTTTTT
CDR3: CAIRRTGELFF

J: TRBJ1-1
D: .
V: TRBV5-6
size: many
DNA: TGTGCCAGCAGCTTGGTAGGGGGAGGCACTGAAGCTTTCTTT
CDR3: CASSLVGGGTEAFF

J: TRBJ2-1
D: TRBD2
V: TRBV6-2/TRBV6-3
size: .
DNA: TGTGCCAGCAGTTCTAGCGGAGTTGAGCAGTTCTTC
CDR3: CASSSSGVEQFF

J: TRBJ2-3
D: .
V: TRBV7-9
size: many
DNA: TGTGCCAGCAGTACCCAATCCGGTAGCCGCGATACGCAGTATTTT
CDR3: CASSTQSGSRDTQYF

J: TRBJ2-7
D: TRBD1
V: TRBV27
size: .
DNA: TGTGCCACCGACGACCGGGACAGGGGTTGCGAGCAGTACTTC
CDR3: CATDDRDRGCEQYF

J: TRBJ1-1
D: TRBD1
V: TRBV3-1
size: many
DNA: TGTGCCAGCAGCCTAGGGACAGAGAACACTGAAGCTTTCTTT
CDR3: CASSLGTENTEAFF

J: TRBJ2-3
D: .
V: TRBV29-1
size: many
DNA: TGCAGCGTCCGCGGGGTACCTAGCACAGATACGCAGTATTTT
CDR3: CSVRGVPSTDTQYF

J: TRBJ2-1
D: TRBD2
V: TRBV7-6
size: many
DNA: TGTGCCAGCAGCTTAGGTTCTAGCGGGGCATACAATGAGCAGTTCTTC
CDR3: CASSLGSSGAYNEQFF

J: TRBJ2-3
D: TRBD2
V: TRBV6-5
size: .
DNA: TGTGCCAGCAGCCGTAGCGGGAGAGAAGCAGATACGCAGTATTTT
CDR3: CASSRSGREADTQYF

J: TRBJ2-3
D: .
V: TRBV5-1
size: many
DNA: TGCGCCAGCAGCCCAGTCTACTTTAGCACAGATACGCAGTATTTT
CDR3: CASSPVYFSTDTQYF

J: TRBJ2-6
D: .
V: TRBV6-1
size: .
DNA: TGTGCCAGCAGTGAATGGGATGGGGCCAACGTCCTGACTTTC
CDR3: CASSEWDGANVLTF

J: TRBJ2-1
D: .
V: TRBV20-1
size: many
DNA: TGCAGTGCTAGAGGTAACTCACACCTAAATGAGCAGTTCTTC
CDR3: CSARGNSHLNEQFF

J: TRBJ2-3
D: TRBD1
V: TRBV27
size: many
DNA: TGTGCCAGCAGTTTAGGACAGGGAGACACAGATACGCAGTATTTT
CDR3: CASSLGQGDTDTQYF

J: TRBJ2-2
D: TRBD2
V: TRBV10-3
size: many
DNA: TGTGCCATCAGTCGGGGGTTAGCGGGAGGGCTGTCCGGGGAGCTGTTTTTT
CDR3: CAISRGLAGGLSGELFF

J: TRBJ2-5
D: TRBD2
V: TRBV20-1
size: .
DNA: TGCAGTGCTCCACTGGGCGGGAGTTATAAAGGGACCCAGTACTTC
CDR3: CSAPLGGSYKGTQYF